These T cell receptor beta chains were read from a single sample in a study of Ad26.COV2.S vaccination and SARS-CoV-2 variants. This table comes from immunoSEQ multiplex PCR, and its TCRdb copy is limited to in-frame clones, with some not included. Of around 300,000 clones in the sample, approximately 86% were seen once. Sequencing used peripheral blood, obtained in a trial of Ad26.COV2.S vaccine versus placebo. Every receptor here comes from a person aged 18-60 years who received the Ad26.COV2.S COVID-19 vaccine or a placebo. Both conserved end residues are part of each CDR3. The order of the fields is D gene, V gene, J gene, CDR3 length, clone size, CDR3 protein, CDR3 DNA. The D gene is left open where the match is weak. A row's size may be missing; if present it is once, few, many or a size class.

>NA|TRBV18|TRBJ1-4|15|NA
CASSPRTGLEEKLFF
TGTGCCAGCTCACCACGAACAGGGTTAGAAGAAAAACTGTTTTTT
>TRBD1|TRBV5-1|TRBJ2-2|15|NA
CASTSGTANTGELFF
TGCGCCAGTACCTCCGGGACAGCGAACACCGGGGAGCTGTTTTTT
>NA|TRBV11-1|TRBJ2-5|13|NA
CASSLGRKETQYF
TGTGCCAGCAGCTTAGGAAGGAAAGAGACCCAGTACTTC
>TRBD2|TRBV19|TRBJ2-2|16|NA
CASSPTSGSYTGELFF
TGTGCCAGTAGTCCTACTAGCGGGAGTTACACCGGGGAGCTGTTTTTT
>NA|TRBV7-2|TRBJ1-3|15|NA
CASSLGSGVGNTIYF
TGTGCCAGCAGCTTAGGGTCAGGGGTTGGAAACACCATATATTTT
>NA|TRBV25-1|TRBJ2-3|10|NA
CASISDTQYF
TGTGCCAGTATCTCCGATACGCAGTATTTT
>NA|TRBV7-2|TRBJ2-7|15|NA
CASSLREFLFYEQYF
TGTGCCAGCAGCTTACGAGAGTTCCTCTTCTACGAGCAGTACTTC
>TRBD2|TRBV6-5|TRBJ2-5|16|NA
CASSSGLAGSQETQYF
TGTGCCAGCAGTTCGGGACTAGCGGGGAGTCAAGAGACCCAGTACTTC
>TRBD2|TRBV29-1|TRBJ2-3|16|NA
CSAWILAGESTDTQYF
TGCAGCGCCTGGATACTAGCGGGAGAGTCCACAGATACGCAGTATTTT
>NA|TRBV28|TRBJ2-5|12|once
CASTPGGQAQYF
TGTGCCAGCACCCCAGGGGGGCAGGCCCAGTACTTC
>NA|TRBV4-3|TRBJ1-4|15|NA
CASSQRTGTNEKLFF
TGCGCCAGCAGCCAACGGACGGGAACTAATGAAAAACTGTTTTTT
>TRBD1|TRBV19|TRBJ1-2|14|NA
CASSRDRTAGGYTF
TGTGCCAGTAGTAGGGACAGGACGGCCGGTGGCTACACCTTC
>NA|TRBV27|TRBJ1-2|15|NA
CASSFGSGGVYGYTF
TGTGCCAGCAGTTTTGGTAGTGGGGGAGTTTATGGCTACACCTTC
>NA|TRBV4-1|TRBJ2-7|14|NA
CASSQTSSSYEQYF
TGCGCCAGCAGCCAAACGTCTAGCTCCTACGAGCAGTACTTC
>NA|TRBV24-1|TRBJ2-1|15|NA
CATSDETKHMNEQFF
TGTGCCACCAGTGATGAGACAAAACATATGAATGAGCAGTTCTTC
>NA|TRBV2|TRBJ1-6|15|NA
CASSPADIRNSPLHF
TGTGCCAGCAGCCCCGCGGACATACGGAATTCACCCCTCCACTTT
>NA|TRBV18|TRBJ1-6|18|NA
CASSPQGTGGSYNSPLHF
TGTGCCAGCTCACCACAGGGGACCGGAGGGTCCTATAATTCACCCCTCCACTTT